This TCR beta chain was observed in a study of T cell responses to AZD1222 COVID-19 vaccine. The CDR3 covers 17 residues. As concerns this clone: Its specificity is not known.

Sequencing used immunoSEQ multiplex PCR; TCRdb keeps in-frame clones, though not all of them. The sample yields 100,000 to 150,000 clones, about 93% seen once. Findings and limits, study-wide: Seropositive at baseline were only a handful of AZD1222 recipients. Breadth and depth of Spike-specific TCRs rose after two AZD1222 doses.

The sequencing used peripheral blood, collected on day 0 of AZD1222 vaccination. The chain has TRBV21-1 and TRBJ1-5. TRBV21-1 is a known pseudogene. The clonotype comes from an adult in good health. The CDR3: CASSTPTAENSNQPQHF. The CDR3 nucleotides are TGTGCCAGCAGCACACCAACGGCGGAGAATAGCAATCAGCCCCAGCATTTT.